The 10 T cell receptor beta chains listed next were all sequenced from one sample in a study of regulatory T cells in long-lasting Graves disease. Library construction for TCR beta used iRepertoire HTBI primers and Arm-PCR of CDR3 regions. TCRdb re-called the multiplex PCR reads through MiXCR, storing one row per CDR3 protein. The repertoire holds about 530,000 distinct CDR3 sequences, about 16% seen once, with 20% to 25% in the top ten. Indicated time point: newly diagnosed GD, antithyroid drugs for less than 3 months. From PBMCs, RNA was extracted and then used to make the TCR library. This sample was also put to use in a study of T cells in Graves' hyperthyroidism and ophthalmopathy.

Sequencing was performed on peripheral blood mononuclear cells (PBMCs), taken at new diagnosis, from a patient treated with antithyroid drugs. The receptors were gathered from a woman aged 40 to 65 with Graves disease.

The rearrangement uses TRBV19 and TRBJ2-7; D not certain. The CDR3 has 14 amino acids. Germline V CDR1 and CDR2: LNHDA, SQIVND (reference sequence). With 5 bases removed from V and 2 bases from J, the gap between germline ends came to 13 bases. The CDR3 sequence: CASSASLVPYEQYF. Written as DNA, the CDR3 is TGTGCCAGTAGTGCTTCATTGGTGCCCTACGAGCAGTACTTC.

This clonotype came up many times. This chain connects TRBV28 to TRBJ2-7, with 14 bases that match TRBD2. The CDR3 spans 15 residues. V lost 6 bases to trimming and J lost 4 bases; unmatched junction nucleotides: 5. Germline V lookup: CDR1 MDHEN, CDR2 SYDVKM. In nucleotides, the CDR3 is TGTGCCAGCAGACCCGGACTAGCGGGGGGATACGAGCAGTACTTC. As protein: CASRPGLAGGYEQYF.

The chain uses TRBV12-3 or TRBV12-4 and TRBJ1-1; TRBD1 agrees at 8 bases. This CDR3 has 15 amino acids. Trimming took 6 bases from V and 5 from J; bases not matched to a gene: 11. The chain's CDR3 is CASSVFQGASTEAFF. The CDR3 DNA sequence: TGTGCCAGCAGCGTATTCCAGGGGGCAAGTACTGAAGCTTTCTTT.

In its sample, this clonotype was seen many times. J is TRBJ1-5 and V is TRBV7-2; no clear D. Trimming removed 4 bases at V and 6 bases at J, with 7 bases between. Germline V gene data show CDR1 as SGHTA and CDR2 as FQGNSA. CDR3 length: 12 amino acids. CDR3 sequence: CASSSYGQPQHF. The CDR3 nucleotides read TGTGCCAGCAGCTCTTACGGTCAGCCCCAGCATTTT.

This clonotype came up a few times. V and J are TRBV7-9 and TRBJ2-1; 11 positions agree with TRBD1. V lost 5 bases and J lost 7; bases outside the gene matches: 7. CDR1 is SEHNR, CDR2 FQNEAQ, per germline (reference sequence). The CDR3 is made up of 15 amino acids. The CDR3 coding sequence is TGTGCCAGCAGCCTGAGGACAGGGGGCTGGAATGAGCAGTTCTTC. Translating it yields CASSLRTGGWNEQFF. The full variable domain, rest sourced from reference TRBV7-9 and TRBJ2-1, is DTGVSQNPRHKITKRGQNVTFRCDPISEHNRLYWYRQTLGQGPEFLTYFQNEAQLEKSRLLSDRFSAERPKGSFSTLEIQRTEQGDSAMYLCASSLRTGGWNEQFFGPGTRLTVL.

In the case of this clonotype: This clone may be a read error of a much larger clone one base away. The CDR3 loop is CASPPPNEGSTEAFF. The CDR3 coding sequence is TGTGCCAGCCCACCTCCGAACGAGGGTAGCACTGAAGCTTTCTTT. The gene calls are TRBV18 and TRBJ1-1; D is uncertain. Germline loops: CDR1 KGHSH, CDR2 LQKENI. CDR3 size: 15 residues.

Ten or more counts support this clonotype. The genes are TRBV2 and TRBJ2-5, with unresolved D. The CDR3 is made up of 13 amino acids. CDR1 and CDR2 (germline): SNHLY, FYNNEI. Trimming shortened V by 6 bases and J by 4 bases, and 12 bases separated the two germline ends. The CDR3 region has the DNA TGTGCCAGCAGGCCGTGGGCGTCAGAGACCCAGTACTTC. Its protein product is CASRPWASETQYF.

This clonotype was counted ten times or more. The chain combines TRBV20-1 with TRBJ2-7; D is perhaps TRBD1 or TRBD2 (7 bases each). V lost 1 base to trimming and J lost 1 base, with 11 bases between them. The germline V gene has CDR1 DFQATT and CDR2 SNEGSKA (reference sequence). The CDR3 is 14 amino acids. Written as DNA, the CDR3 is TGCAGTGCTAGAGGACAGGGAGGGTCCTACGAGCAGTACTTC. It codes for CSARGQGGSYEQYF.

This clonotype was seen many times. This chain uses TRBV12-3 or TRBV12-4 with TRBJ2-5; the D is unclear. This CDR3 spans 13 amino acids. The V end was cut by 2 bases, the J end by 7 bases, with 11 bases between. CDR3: CASSLSQEGTQYF. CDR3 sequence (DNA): TGTGCCAGCAGTTTAAGCCAGGAAGGGACCCAGTACTTC.

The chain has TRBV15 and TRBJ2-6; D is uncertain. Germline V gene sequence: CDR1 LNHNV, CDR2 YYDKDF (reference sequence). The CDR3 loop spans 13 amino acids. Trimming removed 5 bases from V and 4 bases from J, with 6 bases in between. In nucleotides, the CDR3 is TGTGCCACCAGCGGTCTGGGGGCCAACGTCCTGACTTTC. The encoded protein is CATSGLGANVLTF.